A single sample is the source of the 3 T cell receptor beta chains below, sequenced in a study of identical twins. TCRdb recomputed calls from the 5' RACE reads with MiXCR, one row per CDR3 protein. Among 310,000 or so distinct CDR3 sequences listed, roughly 9.8% were seen once. The sample also formed part of further work on yellow fever vaccine responses in identical twins.

The sample taken for sequencing was CD8+ T cells sorted from blood. The receptors here all came from a woman between 18 and 30 years old in good health.

The CDR3 coding sequence is TGTGCCAGCAGCTTAGTGGACAACTCCTACGAGCAGTACTTC. This encodes CASSLVDNSYEQYF. The rearrangement uses TRBV7-6 and TRBJ2-7; perhaps TRBD1 as D (5 bases). Trimming shortened V by 1 base and J by 0 bases, and 7 bases separated the two germline ends. Germline CDR1 is SGHVS and CDR2 is FNYEAQ. The CDR3 extends over 14 amino acids. Full variable domain (missing parts from reference TRBV7-6 and TRBJ2-7): GAGVSQSPRYKVTKRGQDVALRCDPISGHVSLYWYRQALGQGPEFLTYFNYEAQQDKSGLPNDRFSAERPEGSISTLTIQRTEQRDSAMYRCASSLVDNSYEQYFGPGTRLTVT.

This clonotype was seen only a few times. J is TRBJ2-2 and V is TRBV28, with 7 nucleotides matching TRBD1. This CDR3 region has 15 residues. Germline lookup yields CDR1 MDHEN and CDR2 SYDVKM. With V trimmed by 5 bases and J by 1 base, 4 bases remained unmatched. The CDR3 protein is CASSKRTGNTGELFF. The CDR3 DNA is TGTGCCAGCAGTAAACGGACAGGGAACACCGGGGAGCTGTTTTTT.

The chain recombines TRBV5-1 with TRBJ2-4; TRBD1 matches at 8 bases. V shed 3 bases and J 2 bases; nucleotides not matched to a gene: 10. This CDR3 is built from 17 residues. The germline V gene encodes CDR1 SGHRS and CDR2 YFSETQ. Written as DNA, the CDR3 is TGCGCCAGCAGCTGGGGGCAGGGGGCAACCCCCAAAAACATTCAGTACTTC. Protein: CASSWGQGATPKNIQYF.